The present T cell receptor beta chain was sequenced within a study of T cells in Graves' hyperthyroidism and ophthalmopathy. About the study: Pretreatment peripheral blood was obtained at initial diagnosis. Points from the study as a whole: Expanded thyroid clonotypes (above 0.001) were mostly also found in blood. Ophthalmopathy, which appeared later, was predicted by the model a median 6.5 months before onset.

A note on this clonotype: Its specificity is not known.

Among the patients, aged 18 to 65, hyperthyroidism was newly diagnosed and had lasted under 2 months. Regions amplified from RNA transcripts were the TCR beta CDR3 regions. Using the HTBI primer set, a first-round RT-PCR was run on the TCR CDR3. TCRdb analysed the multiplex PCR reads with MiXCR anew, one entry per CDR3 protein. There are hundreds of thousands of distinct CDR3 sequences in the sample; 14% occur only once, and 11% to 15% lies in the top ten. The CDR3 spans 14 residues. The germline V and J ends were trimmed by 1 base and 4 bases, with 10 bases remaining between them. Germline V CDR1 and CDR2: MGHRA, YSYEKL.

The chain couples TRBV4-1 to TRBJ2-5, with D hard to call. Source material: blood. The clonotype was recovered from a woman in her 40s with Graves' hyperthyroidism. CDR3 DNA: TGCGCCAGCAGCCAAGTCGGAACGGGAGAGACCCAGTACTTC. Protein sequence: CASSQVGTGETQYF.